This TCR beta chain was captured by sequencing in a study of sequential checkpoint blockade in melanoma. Assay used: immunoSEQ multiplex PCR; TCRdb lists only in-frame clones, some missing. The table has 10,000 or so clones, around 73% seen once. Germline CDR1 reads MNHEY; CDR2 reads SMNVEV (reference sequence). J was trimmed by 5 bases and V by 5 bases; bases with no gene match: 11. The CDR3 is 16 amino acids. Treatment here: randomized to nivolumab then ipilimumab (arm A) or the reverse (arm B). DNA-damaging chemotherapy had not been given to any patient beforehand. PBMC sorting kept live CD3+CD8+ cells without CD19 or CD56.

V is TRBV27 and J is TRBJ2-2; TRBD1 matches at 7 bases. The sequence was collected from a human donor with melanoma. This sample comprised CD8+ T cells sorted from blood (inferred from file names), obtained from a patient given nivolumab and ipilimumab in sequence. CDR3 sequence: CASSTLTGRGTGELFF. The CDR3 DNA follows: TGTGCCAGCAGTACCTTGACAGGGCGAGGGACCGGGGAGCTGTTTTTT.